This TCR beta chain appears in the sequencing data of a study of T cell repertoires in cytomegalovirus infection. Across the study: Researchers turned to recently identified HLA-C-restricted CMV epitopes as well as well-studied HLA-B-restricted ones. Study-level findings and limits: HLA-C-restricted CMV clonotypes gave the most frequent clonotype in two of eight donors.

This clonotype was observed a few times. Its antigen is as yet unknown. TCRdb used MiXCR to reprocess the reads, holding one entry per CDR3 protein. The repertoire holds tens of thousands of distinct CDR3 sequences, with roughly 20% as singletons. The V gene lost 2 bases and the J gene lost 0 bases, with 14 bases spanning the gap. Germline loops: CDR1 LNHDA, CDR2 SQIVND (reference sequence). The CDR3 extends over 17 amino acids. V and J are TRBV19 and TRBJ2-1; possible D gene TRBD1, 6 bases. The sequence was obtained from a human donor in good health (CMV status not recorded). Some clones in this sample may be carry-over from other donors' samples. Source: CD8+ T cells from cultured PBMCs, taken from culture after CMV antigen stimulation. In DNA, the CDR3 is TGTGCCAGTAGTATACTCTCGAGGGGGAGCTCCTACAATGAGCAGTTCTTC. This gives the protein CASSILSRGSSYNEQFF.